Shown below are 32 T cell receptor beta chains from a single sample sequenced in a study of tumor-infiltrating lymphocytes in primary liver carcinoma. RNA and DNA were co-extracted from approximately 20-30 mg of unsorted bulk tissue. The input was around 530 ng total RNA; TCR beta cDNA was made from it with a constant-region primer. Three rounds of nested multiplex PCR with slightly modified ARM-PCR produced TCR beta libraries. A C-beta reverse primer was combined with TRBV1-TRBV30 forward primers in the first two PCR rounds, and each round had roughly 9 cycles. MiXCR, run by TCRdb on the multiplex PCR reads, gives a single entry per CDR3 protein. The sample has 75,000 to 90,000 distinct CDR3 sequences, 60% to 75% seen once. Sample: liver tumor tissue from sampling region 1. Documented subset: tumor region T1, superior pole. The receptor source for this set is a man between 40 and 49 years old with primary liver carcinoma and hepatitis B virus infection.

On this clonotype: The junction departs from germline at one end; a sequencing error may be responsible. In DNA form, the CDR3 reads TGCAGCGCCGGGGGCAGGGGAGACCTGGACTATGGCTATATCTTC. Translating gives CSAGGRGDLDYGYIF. The V and J genes are TRBV29-1 and TRBJ1-2; D perhaps matches TRBD1 (6 bases). The CDR3 has 15 amino acids. Germline V gene lookup returns CDR1 SQVTM and CDR2 ANQGSEA. The whole variable domain, filled in from reference TRBV29-1 and TRBJ1-2, reads SAVISQKPSRDICQRGTSLTIQCQVDSQVTMMFWYRQQPGQSLTLIATANQGSEATYESGFVIDKFPISRPNLTFSTLTVSNMSPEDSSIYLCSAGGRGDLDYGYIFGSGTRLTVV.

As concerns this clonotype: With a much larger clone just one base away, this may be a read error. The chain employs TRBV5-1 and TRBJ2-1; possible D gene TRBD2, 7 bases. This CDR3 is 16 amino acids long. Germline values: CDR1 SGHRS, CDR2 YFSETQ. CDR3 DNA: TGCGCCAGCAGCTTGGAAGGTGGGAGGGGGTACAGTGAGCAGTTCTTC. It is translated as CASSLEGGRGYSEQFF.

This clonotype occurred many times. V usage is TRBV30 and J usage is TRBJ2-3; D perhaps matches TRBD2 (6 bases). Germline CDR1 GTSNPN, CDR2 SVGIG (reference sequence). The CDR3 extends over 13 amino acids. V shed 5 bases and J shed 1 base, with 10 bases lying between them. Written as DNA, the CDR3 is TGTGCCTGGCAGCCGGGGGGCACAGATACGCAGTATTTT. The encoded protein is CAWQPGGTDTQYF.

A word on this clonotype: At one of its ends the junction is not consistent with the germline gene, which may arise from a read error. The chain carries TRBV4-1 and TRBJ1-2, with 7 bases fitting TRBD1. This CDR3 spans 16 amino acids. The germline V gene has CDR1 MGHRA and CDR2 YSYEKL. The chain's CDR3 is CASSQVEGAGCYGYTF. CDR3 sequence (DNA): TGTGCCAGCAGCCAAGTGGAGGGGGCAGGATGCTATGGCTACACCTTC.

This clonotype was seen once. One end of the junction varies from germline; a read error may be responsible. CDR3 in amino acids: CDSSRNRGLIGYTF. For the CDR3, the DNA is TGTGACAGCAGCCGCAACAGGGGGTTGATTGGCTACACCTTC. The chain couples TRBV7-9 to TRBJ1-2; 8 bases fit TRBD1. CDR3 length: 14 residues. In germline, CDR1 is SEHNR, CDR2 FQNEAQ (reference sequence).

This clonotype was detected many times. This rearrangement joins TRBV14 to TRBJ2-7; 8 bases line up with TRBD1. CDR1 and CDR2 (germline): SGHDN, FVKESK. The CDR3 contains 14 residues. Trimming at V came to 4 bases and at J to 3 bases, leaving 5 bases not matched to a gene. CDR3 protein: CASSRQGLNYEQYF. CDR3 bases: TGTGCCAGCAGCCGACAGGGGCTAAACTACGAGCAGTACTTC.

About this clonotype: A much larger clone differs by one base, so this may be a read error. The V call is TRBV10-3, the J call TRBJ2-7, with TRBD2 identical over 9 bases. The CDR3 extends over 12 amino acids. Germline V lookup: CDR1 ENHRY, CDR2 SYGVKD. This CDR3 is CAFSSGRGEQYF. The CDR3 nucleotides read TGTGCCTTCAGTAGCGGGAGAGGCGAGCAGTACTTC.

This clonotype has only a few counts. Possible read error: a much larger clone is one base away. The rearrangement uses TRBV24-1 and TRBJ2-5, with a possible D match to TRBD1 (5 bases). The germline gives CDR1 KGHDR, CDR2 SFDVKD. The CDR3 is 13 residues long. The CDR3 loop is CTTSEDREETQYF. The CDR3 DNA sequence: TGTACCACCAGTGAAGACAGAGAAGAGACCCAGTACTTC.

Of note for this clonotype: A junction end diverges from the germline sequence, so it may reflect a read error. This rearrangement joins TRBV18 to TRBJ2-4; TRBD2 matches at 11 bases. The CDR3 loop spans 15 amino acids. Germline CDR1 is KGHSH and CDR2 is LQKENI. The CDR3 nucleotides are TGTGCCAACTCACCACTAGCGGGAGCCAAAAGCATTCAGTACTTC. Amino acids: CANSPLAGAKSIQYF.

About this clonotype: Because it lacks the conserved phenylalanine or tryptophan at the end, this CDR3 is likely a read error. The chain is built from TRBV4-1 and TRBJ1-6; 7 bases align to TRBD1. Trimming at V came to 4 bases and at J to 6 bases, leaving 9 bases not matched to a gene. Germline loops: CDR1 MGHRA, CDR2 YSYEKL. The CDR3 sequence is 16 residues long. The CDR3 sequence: CASSLLPGQSNSPLHL. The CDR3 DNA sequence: TGCGCCAGCAGCCTCCTCCCGGGACAGAGTAATTCACCCCTCCACCTC.

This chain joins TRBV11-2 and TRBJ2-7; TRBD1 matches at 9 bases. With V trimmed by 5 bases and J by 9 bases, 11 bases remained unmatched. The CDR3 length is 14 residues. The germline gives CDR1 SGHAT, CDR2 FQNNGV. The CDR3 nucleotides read TGTGCCAGCAGCCACAACAGGGGGCAGAGCGGGCAGTACTTC. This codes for CASSHNRGQSGQYF.

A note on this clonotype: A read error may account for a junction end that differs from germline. For the CDR3, the DNA is TGCGCCAACAGCTTGACAAGTGAGAGCTCCTACGAGCAGTACTTC. Residues: CANSLTSESSYEQYF. The chain employs TRBV5-1 and TRBJ2-7; D is uncertain. Germline V gene data show CDR1 as SGHRS and CDR2 as YFSETQ. This CDR3 has 15 amino acids.

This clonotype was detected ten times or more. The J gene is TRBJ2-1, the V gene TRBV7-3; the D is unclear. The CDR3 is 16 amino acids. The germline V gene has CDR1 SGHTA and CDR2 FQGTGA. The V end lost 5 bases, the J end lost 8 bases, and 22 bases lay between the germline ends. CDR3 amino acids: CASSLLPPTEGYEQFF. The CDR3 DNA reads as TGTGCCAGCAGCCTCCTACCGCCGACCGAAGGTTATGAGCAGTTCTTC.

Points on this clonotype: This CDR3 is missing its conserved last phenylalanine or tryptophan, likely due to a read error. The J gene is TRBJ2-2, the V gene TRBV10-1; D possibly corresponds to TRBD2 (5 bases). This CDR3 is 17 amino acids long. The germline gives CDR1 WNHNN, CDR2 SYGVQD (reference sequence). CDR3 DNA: TGCGCCAGCAGTGCCGGGCCCCGAACGAACCGCACCGGGGAACTGTTTTCT. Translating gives CASSAGPRTNRTGELFS.

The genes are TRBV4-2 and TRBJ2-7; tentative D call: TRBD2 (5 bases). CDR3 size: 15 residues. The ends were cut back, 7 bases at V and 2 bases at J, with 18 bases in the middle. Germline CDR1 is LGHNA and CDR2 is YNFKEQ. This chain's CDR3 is CASNEDLGSTYEQYF. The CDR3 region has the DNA TGTGCCAGCAACGAAGATCTTGGGAGTACCTACGAGCAGTACTTC.

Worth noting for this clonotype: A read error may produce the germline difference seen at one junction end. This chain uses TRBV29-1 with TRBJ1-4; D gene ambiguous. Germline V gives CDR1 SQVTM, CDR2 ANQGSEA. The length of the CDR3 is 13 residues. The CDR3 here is CSVLVGYNEELFF. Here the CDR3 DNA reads TGCAGCGTTCTGGTCGGCTATAATGAAGAACTGTTTTTT.

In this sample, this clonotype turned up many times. The CDR3 coding sequence is TGTGCCTGGAGTGAACTAGCGGGAGTATACGAGCAGTACTTC. This codes for CAWSELAGVYEQYF. The chain employs TRBV30 and TRBJ2-7, with 11 positions matching TRBD2. This CDR3 region has 14 residues. With 1 base clipped from V and 4 bases from J, the junction kept 3 bases outside the gene matches. Germline V lookup: CDR1 GTSNPN, CDR2 SVGIG (reference sequence). The whole variable domain, remainder taken from reference TRBV30 and TRBJ2-7, is SQTIHQWPATLVQPVGSPLSLECTVEGTSNPNLYWYRQAAGRGLQLLFYSVGIGQISSEVPQNLSASRPQDRQFILSSKKLLLSDSGFYLCAWSELAGVYEQYFGPGTRLTVT.

The CDR3 sequence is CASSYTGAGNEKLFF. The CDR3 nucleotides are TGTGCCAGCAGTTACACAGGGGCGGGGAATGAAAAACTGTTTTTT. The J gene is TRBJ1-4, the V gene TRBV6-5; 7 positions match TRBD1. Germline V CDR1 and CDR2: MNHEY, SVGAGI. The CDR3 is made up of 15 amino acids. V was pared by 2 bases and J by 5 bases, with 5 bases of the junction left unmatched.

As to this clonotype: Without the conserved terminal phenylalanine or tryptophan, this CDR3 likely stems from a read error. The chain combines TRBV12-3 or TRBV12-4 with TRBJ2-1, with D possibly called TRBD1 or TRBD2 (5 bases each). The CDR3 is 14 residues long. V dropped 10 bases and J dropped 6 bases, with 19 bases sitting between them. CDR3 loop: CANTTGQRGNEQFI. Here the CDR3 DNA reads TGTGCCAATACAACAGGTCAGAGGGGCAATGAGCAGTTCATC.

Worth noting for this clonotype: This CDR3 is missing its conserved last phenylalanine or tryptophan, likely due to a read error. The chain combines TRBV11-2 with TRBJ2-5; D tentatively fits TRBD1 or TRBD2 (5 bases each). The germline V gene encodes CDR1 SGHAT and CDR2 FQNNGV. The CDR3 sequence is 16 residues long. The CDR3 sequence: CGSRSRGSAHQETQYL. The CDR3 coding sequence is TGTGGCAGCAGATCCCGGGGCTCGGCCCACCAAGAGACCCAGTACCTC.

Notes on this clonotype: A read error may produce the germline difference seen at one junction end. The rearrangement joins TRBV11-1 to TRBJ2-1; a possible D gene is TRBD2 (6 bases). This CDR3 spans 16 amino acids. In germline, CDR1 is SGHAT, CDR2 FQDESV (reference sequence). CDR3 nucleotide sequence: TGTACCAGGAGCTTAGGCCTGGGACTTCCTACGCATGGGCAGTTCTTC. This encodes CTRSLGLGLPTHGQFF.

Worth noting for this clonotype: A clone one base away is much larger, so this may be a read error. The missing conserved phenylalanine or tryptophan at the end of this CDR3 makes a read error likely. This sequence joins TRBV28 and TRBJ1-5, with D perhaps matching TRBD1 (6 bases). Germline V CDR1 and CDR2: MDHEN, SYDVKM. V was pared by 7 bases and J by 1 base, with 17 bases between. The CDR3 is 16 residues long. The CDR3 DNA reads TGTGCCAGCACCCCACCCCTGCAGGGGAGCAATCAGCCCCAGCATTTG. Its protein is CASTPPLQGSNQPQHL.

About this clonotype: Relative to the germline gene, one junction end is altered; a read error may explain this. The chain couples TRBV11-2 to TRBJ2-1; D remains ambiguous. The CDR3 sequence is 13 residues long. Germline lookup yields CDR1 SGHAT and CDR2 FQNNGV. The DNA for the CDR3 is TGTGCCAGCAGCCTAAATGATACCTATGAACAGTTCTTC. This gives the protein CASSLNDTYEQFF.

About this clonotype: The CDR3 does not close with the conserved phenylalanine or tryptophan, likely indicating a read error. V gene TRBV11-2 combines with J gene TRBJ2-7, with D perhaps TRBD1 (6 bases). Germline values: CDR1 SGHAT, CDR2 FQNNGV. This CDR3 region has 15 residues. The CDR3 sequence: CASGLVRGSSYEQYL. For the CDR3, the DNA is TGTGCCAGCGGCTTAGTGAGGGGGAGCTCCTACGAGCAGTACTTG.

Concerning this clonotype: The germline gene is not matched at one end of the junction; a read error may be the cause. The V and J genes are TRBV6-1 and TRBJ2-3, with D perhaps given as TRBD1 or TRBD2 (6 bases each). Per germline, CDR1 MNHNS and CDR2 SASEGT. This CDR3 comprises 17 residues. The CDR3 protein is CASSLTGGAGGTVTQYF. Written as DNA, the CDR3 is TGTGCCAGCAGTTTAACTGGGGGCGCCGGGGGCACAGTTACGCAGTATTTT.

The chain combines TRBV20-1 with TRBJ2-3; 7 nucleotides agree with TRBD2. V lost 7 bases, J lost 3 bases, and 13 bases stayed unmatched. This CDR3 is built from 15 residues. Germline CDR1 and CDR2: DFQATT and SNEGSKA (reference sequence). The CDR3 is CSVPRAGARTDTQYF. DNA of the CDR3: TGCAGTGTCCCCCGGGCGGGAGCGAGGACAGATACGCAGTATTTT.

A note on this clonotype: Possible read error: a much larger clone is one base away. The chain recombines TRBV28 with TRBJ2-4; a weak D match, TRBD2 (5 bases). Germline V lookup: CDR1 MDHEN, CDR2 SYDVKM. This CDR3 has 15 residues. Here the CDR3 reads CASTPSGLAKNIRYF. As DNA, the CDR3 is TGTGCCAGTACCCCCTCGGGGTTGGCCAAAAACATTCGGTACTTC.

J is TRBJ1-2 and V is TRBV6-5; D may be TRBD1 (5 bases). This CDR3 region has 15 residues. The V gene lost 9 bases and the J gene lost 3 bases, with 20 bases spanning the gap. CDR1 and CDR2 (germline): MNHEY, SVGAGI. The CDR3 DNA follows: TGTGCCAGTAGTCCCGCCCCGGACAAGTACTATGGCTACACCTTC. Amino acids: CASSPAPDKYYGYTF.

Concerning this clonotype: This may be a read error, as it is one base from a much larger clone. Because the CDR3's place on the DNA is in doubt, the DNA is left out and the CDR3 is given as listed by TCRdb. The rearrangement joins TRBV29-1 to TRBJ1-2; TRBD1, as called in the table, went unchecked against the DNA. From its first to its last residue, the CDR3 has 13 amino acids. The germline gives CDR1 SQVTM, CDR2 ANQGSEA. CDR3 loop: CSIEFDSLYGCTF.

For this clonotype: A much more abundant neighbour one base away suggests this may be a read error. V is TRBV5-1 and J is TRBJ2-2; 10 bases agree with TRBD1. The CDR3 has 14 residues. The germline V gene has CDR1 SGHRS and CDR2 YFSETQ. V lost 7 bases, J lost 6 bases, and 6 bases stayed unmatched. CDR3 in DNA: TGCGCCAGCTGCGCCGGACAGGGGGCCGGGGAGCTGTTTTTT. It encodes CASCAGQGAGELFF.

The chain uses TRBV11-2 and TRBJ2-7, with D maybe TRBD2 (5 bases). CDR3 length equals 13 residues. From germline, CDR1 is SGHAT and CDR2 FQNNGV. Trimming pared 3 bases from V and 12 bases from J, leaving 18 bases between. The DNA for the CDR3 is TGTGCCAGCAGCTTGAGTGGGATAGCGTCGCGGTACTTC. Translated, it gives CASSLSGIASRYF.

The CDR3, as DNA: TGTGCCAGCCGCCGGGACCCCATCTACGAGCAGTACTTC. Amino acid sequence: CASRRDPIYEQYF. The chain links TRBV2 to TRBJ2-7, with D possibly called TRBD1 or TRBD2 (5 bases each). The CDR3 runs to 13 residues. V dropped 8 bases and J dropped 3 bases, with 14 bases sitting between them. Looked up from germline, CDR1 is SNHLY and CDR2 is FYNNEI.